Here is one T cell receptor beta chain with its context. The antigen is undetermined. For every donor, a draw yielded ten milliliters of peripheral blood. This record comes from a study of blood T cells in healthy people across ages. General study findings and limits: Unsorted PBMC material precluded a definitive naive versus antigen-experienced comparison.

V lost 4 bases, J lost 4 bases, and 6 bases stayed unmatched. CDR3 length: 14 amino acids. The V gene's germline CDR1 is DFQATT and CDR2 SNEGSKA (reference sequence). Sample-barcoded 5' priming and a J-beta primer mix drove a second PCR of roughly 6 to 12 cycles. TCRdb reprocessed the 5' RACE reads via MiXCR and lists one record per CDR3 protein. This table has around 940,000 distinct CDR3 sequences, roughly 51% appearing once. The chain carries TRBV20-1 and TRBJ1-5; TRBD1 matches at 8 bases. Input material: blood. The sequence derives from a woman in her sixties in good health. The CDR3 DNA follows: TGCAGTGCTACGACAGGGGAATTTAATCAGCCCCAGCATTTT. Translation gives CSATTGEFNQPQHF.